What follows are 19 T cell receptor beta chains derived from one specimen sequenced in a study of T cells in localized non-small cell lung cancer. The repertoire was sequenced with immunoSEQ multiplex PCR; TCRdb's copy has only in-frame clones and lacks some. The sample comprises approximately 26,000 clones, 81% of which are singletons, and approximately 9.7% rests with the top ten. The sequences come from peripheral blood, collected before any cancer treatment. These receptor sequences come from a man aged 40 to 70 with stage III squamous cell lung carcinoma.

Regarding this clone: Other DNA sequences within the sample encode an identical CDR3. J is TRBJ2-5 and V is TRBV20-1; D gene ambiguous. This CDR3 has 10 amino acids. CDR1 DFQATT and CDR2 SNEGSKA come from the germline V gene (reference sequence). V shed 0 bases and J shed 4 bases, with 0 bases lying between them. The CDR3 DNA reads as TGCAGTGCTAGAGAAGAGACCCAGTACTTC. It is translated as CSAREETQYF.

The chain joins TRBV7-9 to TRBJ1-6; a weak D match, TRBD1 (5 bases). Germline V gene lookup returns CDR1 SEHNR and CDR2 FQNEAQ (reference sequence). Trimming cost V 10 bases and J 6 bases, with 16 bases left between them. The CDR3 totals 14 residues. This CDR3 is CAIPAGTANSPLHF. The CDR3 nucleotides read TGTGCCATCCCAGCCGGGACCGCTAATTCACCCCTCCACTTT.

This clone is medium-sized within its sample. The chain joins TRBV6-1 to TRBJ1-6; D remains unclear. CDR1 MNHNS and CDR2 SASEGT come from the germline V gene. Trimming took off 7 bases at V and 1 base at J, with 8 bases between the two ends. The CDR3 is 14 amino acids. The CDR3 sequence: CASILGSYNSPLHF. CDR3 coding DNA: TGTGCCAGCATTTTAGGGTCCTATAATTCACCCCTCCACTTT.

In this sample, this clone turned up a few times. This chain connects TRBV9 to TRBJ1-4, with TRBD1 identical over 10 bases. V shed 4 bases and J 7 bases; nucleotides not matched to a gene: 7. CDR1 SGDLS and CDR2 YYNGEE come from the germline V gene. The CDR3 spans 15 residues. CDR3 in amino acids: CASSPGTGDFEKLFF. DNA of the CDR3: TGTGCCAGCAGCCCTGGGACAGGGGACTTTGAAAAACTGTTTTTT.

The rearrangement links TRBV7-6 to TRBJ2-1, with D perhaps assigned TRBD1 or TRBD2 (5 bases each). The germline V and J ends were trimmed by 0 bases and 10 bases, with 16 bases remaining between them. CDR3 size: 15 residues. CDR1 SGHVS and CDR2 FNYEAQ come from the germline V gene. In DNA, the CDR3 is TGTGCCAGCAGCTTAGCGGACGGCAAGAGGGACGAGCAGTTCTTC. Translation: CASSLADGKRDEQFF.

The chain combines TRBV27 with TRBJ2-4; perhaps TRBD1 as D (6 bases). V shed 5 bases and J shed 7 bases, with 9 bases lying between them. CDR1 and CDR2 from the germline V gene are MNHEY and SMNVEV (reference sequence). CDR3 length equals 12 residues. The CDR3 loop is CASSPGQNIQYF. CDR3 sequence (DNA): TGTGCCAGCAGTCCTGGACAGAACATTCAGTACTTC.

The chain is built from TRBV7-9 and TRBJ1-6; D may be TRBD1 (5 bases). With 6 bases removed from V and 4 bases from J, the gap between germline ends came to 10 bases. Germline CDR1 is SEHNR and CDR2 is FQNEAQ (reference sequence). The CDR3 length is 14 residues. The DNA for the CDR3 is TGTGCCAGCAGTGACGGGGGTTATAATTCACCCCTCCACTTT. It yields the protein CASSDGGYNSPLHF.

The chain uses TRBV21-1 and TRBJ2-3; the table's TRBD1 call for D was not verified on the DNA. TRBV21-1 is a listed pseudogene. CDR3 size: 18 residues. This CDR3 is CASTPRDRDASGKRGQYF. As DNA, the CDR3 is TGTGCCAGCACCCCCCGGGACAGGGATGCGTCAGGGAAGCGGGGGCAGTATTTT.

The V call is TRBV12-5, the J call TRBJ2-5; no reliable D call. This CDR3 has 13 amino acids. V was cut by 3 bases and J by 2 bases, with 7 bases left in between. Germline CDR1 reads LGHNT; CDR2 reads FRNRAP. DNA for the CDR3: TGTGCTAGTGGTTTAGGGATTCAAGAGACCCAGTACTTC. It encodes CASGLGIQETQYF.

This chain links TRBV14 with TRBJ2-6; D not certain. Germline V gene data show CDR1 as SGHDN and CDR2 as FVKESK. The CDR3 spans 18 residues. Trimming took 1 base from V and 0 from J, leaving 13 bases between them. CDR3 loop: CASSQAGSIRSGANVLTF. In nucleotides, the CDR3 is TGTGCCAGCAGCCAAGCTGGATCCATCCGCTCTGGGGCCAACGTCCTGACTTTC.

The chain couples TRBV6-5 to TRBJ1-2; D may be TRBD1 (6 bases). Trimming removed 4 bases from V and 8 bases from J, with 20 bases in between. This CDR3 region has 15 residues. The germline gives CDR1 MNHEY, CDR2 SVGAGI. The CDR3 region is CASSLHSQGFDGYTF. CDR3 bases: TGTGCCAGCAGTTTGCATTCTCAGGGGTTTGACGGCTACACCTTC.

The rearrangement links TRBV5-1 to TRBJ2-7; D call uncertain. The germline V gene has CDR1 SGHRS and CDR2 YFSETQ. This CDR3 is built from 11 residues. V was clipped by 3 bases and J by 3 bases, with 4 bases between them. This CDR3 reads CASSSDYEQYF. The CDR3 DNA is TGCGCCAGCAGCTCCGACTACGAGCAGTACTTC.

The gene calls are TRBV27 and TRBJ1-3, with TRBD1 as a possible D gene (6 bases). Deletions cut 1 base from V and 0 bases from J, with 10 bases between. This CDR3 is 16 amino acids long. Germline V gives CDR1 MNHEY, CDR2 SMNVEV (reference sequence). The CDR3 reads CASSLYPTGSGNTIYF. The CDR3 region has the DNA TGTGCCAGCAGTTTATATCCGACAGGCTCTGGAAACACCATATATTTT.

This rearrangement joins TRBV19 to TRBJ1-2; D ambiguous. The CDR3 is made up of 13 amino acids. Germline loops: CDR1 LNHDA, CDR2 SQIVND (reference sequence). The V gene lost 10 bases and the J gene lost 8 bases, with 20 bases spanning the gap. The CDR3: CATTLGMGAGYTF. CDR3 sequence (DNA): TGTGCCACCACCCTGGGGATGGGCGCGGGCTACACCTTC.

The chain couples TRBV6-5 to TRBJ1-1; maybe TRBD1 (5 bases). This CDR3 is 14 amino acids long. V was pared by 4 bases and J by 4 bases, with 13 bases between. Germline V lookup: CDR1 MNHEY, CDR2 SVGAGI. This CDR3 reads CASSLPQVPTEAFF. CDR3 sequence (DNA): TGTGCCAGCAGTTTACCACAGGTACCCACTGAAGCTTTCTTT.

The V gene is TRBV7-9, the J gene TRBJ1-2; 7 bases map to TRBD1. CDR3 length: 15 residues. Germline V lookup: CDR1 SEHNR, CDR2 FQNEAQ (reference sequence). V was clipped by 5 bases and J by 2 bases; unmatched bases: 8. The CDR3 loop is CASSRGTVLNYGYTF. CDR3 nucleotide sequence: TGTGCCAGCAGCCGTGGGACAGTTTTGAACTATGGCTACACCTTC.

The V and J genes are TRBV27 and TRBJ2-7; no clear D. The germline V and J ends were trimmed by 4 bases and 2 bases, with 12 bases remaining between them. The CDR3 spans 14 residues. Germline loops: CDR1 MNHEY, CDR2 SMNVEV (reference sequence). As DNA, the CDR3 is TGTGCCAGCAGTTCGGGTTCTGTGGCCTACGAGCAGTACTTC. Protein product: CASSSGSVAYEQYF.

This clone was observed a handful of times. This sequence joins TRBV27 and TRBJ1-6; perhaps TRBD1 as D (5 bases). The CDR3 is 14 residues long. V lost 3 bases and J 5 bases, leaving 8 bases between the germline ends. Germline V gene sequence: CDR1 MNHEY, CDR2 SMNVEV (reference sequence). The CDR3 spells CASSFGGDNSPLHF. Here the CDR3 DNA reads TGTGCCAGCAGTTTCGGAGGGGATAATTCACCCCTCCACTTT.

V and J are TRBV7-8 and TRBJ2-1; TRBD2 agrees at 15 bases. Looked up from germline, CDR1 is SGHVS and CDR2 is FQNEAQ. The CDR3 consists of 17 residues. The V segment lost 8 bases and the J segment 7 bases; nucleotides outside the gene matches: 12. The CDR3 region has the DNA TGTGCCAGCTCCCGGACTAGCGGGGGGGCGCGAGGGAATGAGCAGTTCTTC. Protein sequence: CASSRTSGGARGNEQFF.